Below are 22 T cell receptor beta chains sequenced from a single sample in a study of cytomegalovirus exposure and HLA in healthy donors. This PCR relied on a set of 60 Vbeta primers and 13 Jbeta primers. Generated by immunoSEQ multiplex PCR, the TCRdb table keeps only in-frame clones and is missing some. The table records approximately 210,000 clones, around 79% of them present only once. The sequenced sample was PBMCs. The receptors stem from a male donor in good health and CMV-seropositive.

V is TRBV6-4 and J is TRBJ1-5, with a tentative D call TRBD1 (6 bases). Germline V gives CDR1 MRHNA, CDR2 SNTAGT. With 3 bases removed from V and 7 bases from J, the gap between germline ends came to 10 bases. CDR3 length equals 13 residues. The CDR3 loop is CASSEGGGQPQHF. CDR3 coding DNA: TGTGCCAGCAGTGAAGGGGGGGGCCAGCCCCAGCATTTT.

The gene calls are TRBV7-2 and TRBJ1-2; 11 bases align to TRBD1. The CDR3 loop spans 15 amino acids. V was pared by 5 bases and J by 0 bases, with 2 bases of the junction left unmatched. The germline CDR1 and CDR2 sequences are SGHTA and FQGNSA. The chain's CDR3 is CASSRGQGANYGYTF. The CDR3 DNA reads as TGTGCCAGCAGCCGGGGACAGGGGGCTAACTATGGCTACACCTTC.

The J gene is TRBJ2-1, the V gene TRBV5-8, with a weak D call TRBD2 (7 bases). This CDR3 spans 15 amino acids. V was cut by 0 bases and J by 6 bases, with 13 bases left in between. The germline V gene has CDR1 SGHTS and CDR2 YDEGEE. CDR3 nucleotides: TGTGCCAGCAGCTTGGCGCGGGGAGGGGGCAATGAGCAGTTCTTC. It encodes CASSLARGGGNEQFF.

In this sample, this clone turned up a few times. The rearrangement uses TRBV6-6 and TRBJ1-2, with D possibly being TRBD1 (6 bases). V shed 8 bases and J shed 7 bases, with 17 bases lying between them. Germline lookup yields CDR1 MNHNY and CDR2 SVGAGI (reference sequence). This CDR3 is built from 13 residues. Here the CDR3 DNA reads TGTGCCAGCGAAGAACAGGGTTGGTCTGGCTACACCTTC. It specifies CASEEQGWSGYTF.

The chain joins TRBV5-6 to TRBJ1-5, with D tentatively TRBD1 (5 bases). Deletions cut 0 bases from V and 5 bases from J, with 9 bases between. CDR1 is SGHDT, CDR2 YYEEEE, per germline. The CDR3 totals 14 residues. The CDR3 region is CASSLAQGHQPQHF. The CDR3 bases are TGTGCCAGCAGCTTGGCGCAGGGCCATCAGCCCCAGCATTTT.

In this sample, this clone turned up a few times. The chain combines TRBV7-2 with TRBJ2-7, with 9 bases fitting TRBD2. J gave up 0 bases and V 5 bases, and 11 bases lay outside the gene matches. CDR1 SGHTA and CDR2 FQGNSA come from the germline V gene. The CDR3 totals 17 residues. The CDR3 protein is CASSLYRSGSLSYEQYF. The CDR3, as DNA: TGTGCCAGCAGCCTCTACCGTAGCGGGAGCCTCTCCTACGAGCAGTACTTC.

The genes are TRBV9 and TRBJ2-7; TRBD2 aligns across 7 bases. Germline assignment: CDR1 SGDLS and CDR2 YYNGEE. The junction had 8 bases not matched to a gene; V was cut back by 6 bases and J by 8 bases. This CDR3 is 12 amino acids long. The DNA for the CDR3 is TGTGCCAGCAATATTGAGGGGACTAAGCAGTACTTC. It is translated as CASNIEGTKQYF.

The chain carries TRBV11-2 and TRBJ2-5; D may be TRBD2 (6 bases). The end of the DNA is better explained by TRBJ2-7, so the J call may be wrong. This CDR3 region has 15 residues. Germline V CDR1 and CDR2: SGHAT, FQNNGV. The CDR3 protein is CASSLGQTSSYEQYF. The CDR3 DNA follows: TGTGCCAGCAGCTTAGGACAGACTAGCTCCTACGAGCAGTACTTC.

The gene calls are TRBV30 and TRBJ2-7; the D is unclear. CDR3 length equals 12 residues. In germline, CDR1 is GTSNPN, CDR2 SVGIG (reference sequence). V was trimmed by 1 base and J by 4 bases, leaving 8 bases between them. CDR3 sequence (DNA): TGTGCCTGGAGTGGGAGTCCGTACGAGCAGTACTTC. It encodes CAWSGSPYEQYF.

V and J are TRBV6-4 and TRBJ2-2; no clear D gene. CDR1 MRHNA and CDR2 SNTAGT come from the germline V gene. Deletions cut 3 bases from V and 6 bases from J, with 5 bases between. This CDR3 region has 12 residues. The CDR3 loop is CASSEYPGELFF. The CDR3 DNA is TGTGCCAGCAGTGAATATCCCGGGGAGCTGTTTTTT.

This chain links TRBV7-2 with TRBJ1-5; D is uncertain. The CDR3 runs to 15 residues. Germline assignment: CDR1 SGHTA and CDR2 FQGNSA. V was trimmed by 5 bases and J by 1 base, leaving 12 bases between them. Here the CDR3 DNA reads TGTGCCAGCAGCGGAGGTCGGGTGAGCAATCAGCCCCAGCATTTT. This encodes CASSGGRVSNQPQHF.

The gene calls are TRBV7-9 and TRBJ1-1; D unresolved. The germline V gene encodes CDR1 SEHNR and CDR2 FQNEAQ (reference sequence). V dropped 6 bases and J dropped 1 base, with 6 bases sitting between them. This CDR3 is built from 12 residues. The CDR3 protein is CASRQKNTEAFF. The DNA for the CDR3 is TGTGCCAGCAGACAGAAGAACACTGAAGCTTTCTTT.

This clone came up a few times. The chain combines TRBV25-1 with TRBJ1-2; D not resolved. The length of the CDR3 is 12 residues. The germline V gene encodes CDR1 MGHDK and CDR2 SYGVNS. Trimming left V 4 bases short and J 5 bases short, with 8 bases between. The CDR3 coding sequence is TGTGCCAGCAGTGTTGCGGAGTATGGCTACACCTTC. Translated: CASSVAEYGYTF.

The chain recombines TRBV11-2 with TRBJ1-5; TRBD1 matches at 9 bases. V shed 4 bases, J shed 3 bases, and the junction held 4 bases outside the gene matches. Germline V gene data show CDR1 as SGHAT and CDR2 as FQNNGV. The CDR3 is 15 residues long. The CDR3 DNA is TGTGCCAGCAGCTGGGGGACAGGGAACAATCAGCCCCAGCATTTT. The encoded protein is CASSWGTGNNQPQHF.

V gene TRBV21-1 combines with J gene TRBJ2-5; TRBD1 is taken as the D call from the table, unchecked against the DNA. TRBV21-1 is annotated as a pseudogene. The CDR3 contains 16 residues. CDR3 region: CASSNRHRVPQETQYF. Written as DNA, the CDR3 is TGTGCCAGCAGCAACCGTCACAGGGTGCCCCAAGAGACCCAGTACTTC.

This clone appeared once. The genes are TRBV5-1 and TRBJ2-3, with 9 bases aligning to TRBD2. The CDR3 runs to 16 residues. V gave up 4 bases and J gave up 1 base; unmatched junction bases: 7. Germline CDR1 and CDR2: SGHRS and YFSETQ. In DNA form, the CDR3 reads TGCGCCAGCAGCCCGGGCCTAGCGGGACGCACAGATACGCAGTATTTT. Translating it yields CASSPGLAGRTDTQYF.

V and J are TRBV27 and TRBJ1-2; 9 nucleotides align to TRBD1. Germline V lookup: CDR1 MNHEY, CDR2 SMNVEV (reference sequence). The CDR3 is made up of 12 amino acids. With V trimmed by 7 bases and J by 5 bases, 2 bases remained unmatched. Written as DNA, the CDR3 is TGTGCCAGCATGACAGGGGGATATGGCTACACCTTC. Translated: CASMTGGYGYTF.

The V and J genes are TRBV5-1 and TRBJ2-5; 12 nucleotides agree with TRBD2. The CDR3 runs 17 residues. With 4 bases clipped from V and 3 bases from J, the junction kept 10 bases outside the gene matches. Germline loops: CDR1 SGHRS, CDR2 YFSETQ. CDR3 loop: CASSARPGLAGKETQYF. DNA of the CDR3: TGCGCCAGCAGCGCCCGCCCAGGACTAGCGGGAAAAGAGACCCAGTACTTC. Full variable domain (missing parts from reference TRBV5-1 and TRBJ2-5): KAGVTQTPRYLIKTRGQQVTLSCSPISGHRSVSWYQQTPGQGLQFLFEYFSETQRNKGNFPGRFSGRQFSNSRSEMNVSTLELGDSALYLCASSARPGLAGKETQYFGPGTRLLVL.

This chain joins TRBV6-5 and TRBJ2-1; the D is unclear. Trimming stripped 5 bases from V and 5 bases from J, with 10 bases between. The CDR3 covers 13 residues. Germline loops: CDR1 MNHEY, CDR2 SVGAGI. The CDR3 protein is CASSTVNDNEQFF. The CDR3 nucleotides read TGTGCCAGCAGTACAGTGAATGACAATGAGCAGTTCTTC.

In DNA form, the CDR3 reads TGTGCCAGCAGTGAACGTCGACTAGCGGATTCCTACGAGCAGTACTTC. It translates to CASSERRLADSYEQYF. The chain joins TRBV2 to TRBJ2-7; 9 bases match TRBD2. Per germline, CDR1 SNHLY and CDR2 FYNNEI. The CDR3 sequence is 16 residues long. J lost 1 base, V lost 2 bases, and 6 bases had no gene match.

The chain combines TRBV2 with TRBJ2-3; 13 bases are a match to TRBD2. The CDR3 sequence is 15 residues long. Germline trimming cut 8 bases from V and 6 bases from J; bases unmatched to any gene: 8. The germline CDR1 and CDR2 sequences are SNHLY and FYNNEI. In DNA, the CDR3 is TGTGCCAGCCTACCGACTAGCGGGGGGTCGGATACGCAGTATTTT. It yields the protein CASLPTSGGSDTQYF.

The rearrangement uses TRBV28 and TRBJ1-5, with no clear D. Germline V gives CDR1 MDHEN, CDR2 SYDVKM. The ends were cut back, 3 bases at V and 3 bases at J, with 9 bases in the middle. The CDR3 runs 14 residues. The CDR3 is CASSFGGLNQPQHF. The CDR3 DNA is TGTGCCAGCAGTTTTGGCGGACTCAATCAGCCCCAGCATTTT.